The 2 T cell receptor beta chains in this list originate from one sample, sequenced in a study of blood T cell repertoires in COVID-19. The table came from immunoSEQ multiplex PCR; TCRdb's copy has only in-frame clones and leaves some out. The sample has some 200,000 clones; 70% to 90% are singletons. The specimen sequenced was PBMCs or T cells enriched from blood (not recorded which). The receptors stem from a young woman who had recovered from COVID-19.

The chain uses TRBV19 and TRBJ2-7; 10 bases fit TRBD1. The germline V gene has CDR1 LNHDA and CDR2 SQIVND (reference sequence). The CDR3 covers 15 residues. Trimming took 7 bases from V and 3 from J; bases not matched to a gene: 9. DNA for the CDR3: TGTGCCAGTACCTCGTGGGACAGGGGCATCTACGAGCAGTACTTC. As protein: CASTSWDRGIYEQYF.

V gene TRBV4-1 combines with J gene TRBJ1-2; TRBD1 might be the D (6 bases). There are 15 residues in the CDR3. The V gene's germline CDR1 is MGHRA and CDR2 YSYEKL. V lost 0 bases, J lost 4 bases, and 12 bases lay in between. The CDR3 coding sequence is TGCGCCAGCAGCCAAGAACCCCCAGGGGCCTATGGCTACACCTTC. This translates into CASSQEPPGAYGYTF.